This paragraph covers one T cell receptor beta chain sequence. Its specific antigen is unknown. No qualities accompany the bases; no much larger clone lies one base away. The sample belongs to a study of shared clonotypes between healthy human individuals (dated by TCRdb to 2020 to 2021). For the study in its entirety: The cohort comprised two women and a few men aged 18 to 49 years. For each donor, three plates each were used for CD4 naive and CD4 memory, two plates were used for CD8 naive, and one plate was used for CD8 memory. To estimate repertoire size and how much clonotypes are shared between individuals, the study performed deep sequencing of blood TCR repertoires from a handful of healthy adults. Different laboratories and diverse techniques were used to prepare libraries and sequence TCR repertoires, to increase sequencing depth and limit assay-specific biases. Leukapheresis yielded between about 0.94 and 10 billion PBMCs per donor. The full study reports these points: Based on pairwise subsampling, the degree of clonotype sharing among donors was expected to be affected by sequencing depth. The genetic and exposure-history diversity represented was limited by the small number of donors. Larger estimated clonotype richness was generally found for naive subsets than for memory subsets. Incomplete sequencing was indicated by rarefaction of sorted-subset datasets, despite the large sequencing depth. Compared with non-shared clonotypes, the clonotypes found in all four sorted-subset donors had higher generation probabilities. About 5% of naive CD4, around 4% of naive CD8, 2% to 2.5% of memory CD4, and around 0.42% of memory CD8 clonotypes were shared across a handful of donors. Sampling was restricted to blood, and TCR repertoires in tissues likely differ from the TCR repertoires found in blood.

As encoded in the germline V gene, CDR1 is SGHAT while CDR2 is FQNNGV. Trimming takes 5 bases from V and 0 bases from J, and the germline ends sit 14 bases apart. The CDR3 runs 17 amino acids, cysteine and phenylalanine included. Only CDR3 DNA remains: 51 bases, in frame from the first base. Using the deep immunoSEQ assay, TCR CDR3 regions were amplified from genomic DNA by multiplex PCR. For each cell subset, the extracted genomic DNA was distributed evenly across all wells of several immunoSEQ 96-well plates, and each plate served as one replicate. Each replicate PCR for sorted subsets received around 200 ng genomic DNA, equal to roughly 33,000 T cell genomes. Purified libraries were quantified with a Qubit 3.0 fluorometer, sized on a Bioanalyzer 2100, and re-quantified with the KAPA Library Quantification kit. Every immunoSEQ 96-well plate was sequenced on a separate single-read 150-cycle Illumina NextSeq 550 flow cell. The paper's processing steps were these. Because only junctional sequences without quality scores were contained in the immunoSEQ output, filtering matching that applied to full-length reads could not be performed. To assign V/J genes and CDR3, sequences were annotated using PyIR, a Python wrapper for IgBLAST v1.9, with IMGT germline references. Reads were filtered out if the reads had weak V/J assignments (E-value above 1e-6), no CDR3, stop codons, out-of-frame junctions, or ambiguous translated residues. A V3J clonotype was defined by an identical inferred V gene, J gene, and CDR3 amino acid sequence. To compute the percentage overlap between repertoires, the number of shared unique clonotypes was divided by the size of the smaller repertoire. Repertoire richness was assessed with RTK rarefaction, the Chao1 estimator, and Recon v2.1 estimates of unobserved clonotypes. OLGA was used to compute generation probabilities for all TCRbeta clonotypes that the gDNA method yielded from a handful of donors. TCRdb provides this immuneACCESS table in a form limited to in-frame rearrangements. Some clones are lacking; in checked studies, under half of them reflect an unresolved V gene, and why the rest are absent is not known. The D gene and trimming were derived from the DNA, and the V and J assignments and clone size from that table. In all, the sample holds more than 550,000 clones, and 80% to 95% of those were seen once. The ten largest clones add up to approximately 35% of the sample.

The donors were healthy, HIV-negative adults who had no recently reported acute infections or vaccinations. Every donor was a Caucasian adult residing in Nashville, Tennessee, USA. CD8 memory samples were composed of magnetically selected CD45RO+ cells combined with CCR7-negative CD45RA+ effector memory (TemRA) cells. Blood was collected by leukapheresis, and PBMCs were isolated by Ficoll-Histopaque density gradient centrifugation and then cryopreserved in liquid nitrogen vapor phase. Analytical flow cytometry was used to check the purity and quantity of each magnetically sorted T cell population. Genomic DNA was isolated from each sorted fraction and quantified by UV absorbance on a Nanodrop 2000c.

Sequencing was carried out using memory CD8+ T cells from PBMCs. According to the study, the label for this sample's cell subset or site signals: CD45RO+ cells pooled with CCR7-negative TemRA cells. The chain couples TRBV11-2 to TRBJ2-6, with a tentative D gene TRBD1 over 5 matching bases. The TCR originated in a man aged 18 to 30 in good health. Some clones in this sample may be carry-over from other donors' samples. In nucleotide form, the sequence is TGTGCCAGCAGCACCAGACAGCTCCTCTCTGGGGCCAACGTCCTGACTTTC. This codes for CASSTRQLLSGANVLTF. With the rest looked up from the reference TRBV11-2 and TRBJ2-6 genes rather than sequenced, the full variable domain is EAGVAQSPRYKIIEKRQSVAFWCNPISGHATLYWYQQILGQGPKLLIQFQNNGVVDDSQLPKDRFSAERLKGVDSTLKIQPAKLEDSAVYLCASSTRQLLSGANVLTFGAGSRLTVL.